This TCR beta chain was recorded in a study of Ad26.COV2.S vaccination and SARS-CoV-2 variants. Study information: Donor was in the COV1001 Ad26.COV2.S trial arm.

Study-level results: Spike-specific TCR breadth was greater after Ad26.COV2.S than placebo. Vaccinees reportedly had broad spike-specific CD8+ and CD4+ T cell responses.

The length of the CDR3 is 17 residues. Germline values: CDR1 SEHNR, CDR2 FQNEAQ (reference sequence). Trimming shortened V by 5 bases and J by 0 bases, and 18 bases separated the two germline ends. Treatment here: roughly 19 received Ad26.COV2.S at low or high dose, single or two shots; a few received placebo; per-sample allocation not given. Sampling happened 63 days after the first vaccine or placebo injection. Repertoires were generated with immunoSEQ multiplex PCR, while TCRdb's copy carries only in-frame clones and drops some. The top ten clones hold roughly 13% of a sample with approximately 480,000 clones, roughly 87% of them seen once. To note about this clone: What it binds is not known.

This clonotype was sampled from a person aged 18-60 years who received the Ad26.COV2.S COVID-19 vaccine or a placebo. Specimen: peripheral blood, collected in a trial of Ad26.COV2.S vaccine versus placebo. The rearrangement uses TRBV7-9 and TRBJ2-3; D is unresolved. CDR3 residues: CASSPGPVGVSTDTQYF. Here the CDR3 DNA reads TGTGCCAGCAGCCCAGGTCCTGTCGGAGTAAGCACAGATACGCAGTATTTT.